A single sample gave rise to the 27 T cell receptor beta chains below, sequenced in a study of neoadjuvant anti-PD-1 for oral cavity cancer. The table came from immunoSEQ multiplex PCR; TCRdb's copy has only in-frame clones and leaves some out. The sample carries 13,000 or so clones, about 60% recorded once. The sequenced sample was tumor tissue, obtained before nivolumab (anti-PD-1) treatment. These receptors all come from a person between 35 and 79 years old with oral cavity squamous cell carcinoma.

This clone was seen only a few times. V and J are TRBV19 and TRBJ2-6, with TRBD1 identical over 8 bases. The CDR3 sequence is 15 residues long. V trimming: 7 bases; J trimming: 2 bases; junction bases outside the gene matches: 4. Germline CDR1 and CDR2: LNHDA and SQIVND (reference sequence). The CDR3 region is CASTADRAGANVLTF. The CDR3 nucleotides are TGTGCCAGTACCGCGGACAGGGCTGGGGCCAACGTCCTGACTTTC.

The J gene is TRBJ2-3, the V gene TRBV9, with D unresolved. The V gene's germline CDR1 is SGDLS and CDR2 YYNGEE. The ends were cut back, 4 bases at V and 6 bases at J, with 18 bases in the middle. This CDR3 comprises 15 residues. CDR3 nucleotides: TGTGCCAGCAGCCCCCTGCTAAGTTCCCGTGATACGCAGTATTTT. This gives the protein CASSPLLSSRDTQYF.

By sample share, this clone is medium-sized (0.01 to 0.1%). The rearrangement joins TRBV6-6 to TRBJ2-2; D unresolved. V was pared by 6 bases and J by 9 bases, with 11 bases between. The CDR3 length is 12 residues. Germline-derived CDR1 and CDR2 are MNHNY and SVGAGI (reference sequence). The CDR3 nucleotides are TGTGCCAGCAGGGGTGAACACTGGGAGCTGTTTTTT. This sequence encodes CASRGEHWELFF.

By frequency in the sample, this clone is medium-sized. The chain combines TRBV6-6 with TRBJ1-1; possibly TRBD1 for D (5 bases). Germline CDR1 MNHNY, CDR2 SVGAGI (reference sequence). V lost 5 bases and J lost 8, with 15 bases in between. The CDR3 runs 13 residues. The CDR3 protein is CASSTTVGAEAFF. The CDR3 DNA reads TGTGCCAGCAGTACTACAGTCGGGGCCGAAGCTTTCTTT.

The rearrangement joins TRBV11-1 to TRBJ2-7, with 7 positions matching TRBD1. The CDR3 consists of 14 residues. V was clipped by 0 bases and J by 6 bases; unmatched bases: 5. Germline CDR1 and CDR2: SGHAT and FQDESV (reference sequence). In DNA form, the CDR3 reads TGTGCCAGCAGCTTAGCCGGGAACAGGGGCGAGCAGTACTTC. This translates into CASSLAGNRGEQYF.

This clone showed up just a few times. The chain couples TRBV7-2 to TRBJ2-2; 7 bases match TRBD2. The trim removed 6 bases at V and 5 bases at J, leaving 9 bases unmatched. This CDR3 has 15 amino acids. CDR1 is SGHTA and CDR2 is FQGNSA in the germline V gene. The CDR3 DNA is TGTGCCAGCAGTCTGGGGACTATAGAAACCGGGGAGCTGTTTTTT. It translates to CASSLGTIETGELFF.

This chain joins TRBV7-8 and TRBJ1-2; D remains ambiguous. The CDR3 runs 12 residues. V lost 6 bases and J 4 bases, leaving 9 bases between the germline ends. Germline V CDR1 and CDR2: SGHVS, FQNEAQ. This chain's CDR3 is CASSTGFYGYTF. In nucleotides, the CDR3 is TGTGCCAGCAGTACGGGTTTCTATGGCTACACCTTC.

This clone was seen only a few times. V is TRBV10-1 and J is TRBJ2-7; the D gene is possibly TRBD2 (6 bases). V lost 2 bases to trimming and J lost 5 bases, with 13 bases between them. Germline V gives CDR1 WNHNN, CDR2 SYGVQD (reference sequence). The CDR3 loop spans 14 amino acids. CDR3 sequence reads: CASSEDGWRDEQYF. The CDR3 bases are TGCGCCAGCAGTGAGGACGGGTGGAGGGACGAGCAGTACTTC.

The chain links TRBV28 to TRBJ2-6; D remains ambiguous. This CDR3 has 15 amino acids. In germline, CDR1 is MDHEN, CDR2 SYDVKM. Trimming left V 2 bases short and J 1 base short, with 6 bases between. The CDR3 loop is CASSLRGSGANVLTF. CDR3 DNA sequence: TGTGCCAGCAGTTTACGAGGATCTGGGGCCAACGTCCTGACTTTC.

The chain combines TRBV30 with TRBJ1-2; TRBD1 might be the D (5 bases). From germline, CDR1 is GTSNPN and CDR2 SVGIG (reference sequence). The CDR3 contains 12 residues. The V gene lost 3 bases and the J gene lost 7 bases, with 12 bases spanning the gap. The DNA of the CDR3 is TGTGCCTGGAGAGGGACGTGGGGTGGCTACACCTTC. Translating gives CAWRGTWGGYTF. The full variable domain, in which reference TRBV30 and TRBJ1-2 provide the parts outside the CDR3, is SQTIHQWPATLVQPVGSPLSLECTVEGTSNPNLYWYRQAAGRGLQLLFYSVGIGQISSEVPQNLSASRPQDRQFILSSKKLLLSDSGFYLCAWRGTWGGYTFGSGTRLTVV.

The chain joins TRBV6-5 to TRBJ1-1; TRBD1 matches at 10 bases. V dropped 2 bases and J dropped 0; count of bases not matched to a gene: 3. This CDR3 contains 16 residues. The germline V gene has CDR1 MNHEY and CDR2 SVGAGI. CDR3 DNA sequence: TGTGCCAGCAGTTACCTCGACAGGGGGCTGAACACTGAAGCTTTCTTT. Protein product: CASSYLDRGLNTEAFF.

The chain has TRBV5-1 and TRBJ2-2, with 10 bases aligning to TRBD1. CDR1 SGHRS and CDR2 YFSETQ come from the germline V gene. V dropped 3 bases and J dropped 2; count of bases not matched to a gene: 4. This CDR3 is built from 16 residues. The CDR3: CASSYLTGGNTGELFF. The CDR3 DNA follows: TGCGCCAGCAGCTACCTGACAGGGGGCAACACCGGGGAGCTGTTTTTT.

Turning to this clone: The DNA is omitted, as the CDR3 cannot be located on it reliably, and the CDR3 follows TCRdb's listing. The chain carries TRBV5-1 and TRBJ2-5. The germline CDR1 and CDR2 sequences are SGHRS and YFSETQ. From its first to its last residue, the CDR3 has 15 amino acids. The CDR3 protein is CASSFGNGAWETQYF.

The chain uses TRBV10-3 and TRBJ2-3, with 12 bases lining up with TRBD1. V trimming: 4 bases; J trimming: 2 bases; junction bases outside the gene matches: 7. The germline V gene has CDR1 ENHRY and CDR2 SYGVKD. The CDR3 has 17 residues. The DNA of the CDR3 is TGTGCCATCAGTGGAGCACCGGGACAGGGGGCCACAGATACGCAGTATTTT. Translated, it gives CAISGAPGQGATDTQYF.

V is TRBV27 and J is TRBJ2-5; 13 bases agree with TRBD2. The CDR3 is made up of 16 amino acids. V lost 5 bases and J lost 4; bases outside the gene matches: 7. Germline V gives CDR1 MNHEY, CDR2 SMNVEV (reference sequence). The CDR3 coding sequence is TGTGCCAGCAGTACCCGGACTAGCGGGAGAGGAGAGACCCAGTACTTC. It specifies CASSTRTSGRGETQYF.

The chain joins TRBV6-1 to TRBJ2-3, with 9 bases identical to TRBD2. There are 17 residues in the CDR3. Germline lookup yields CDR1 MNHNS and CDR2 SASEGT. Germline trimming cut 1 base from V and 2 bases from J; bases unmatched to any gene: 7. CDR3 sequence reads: CASSEGISGSTTDTQYF. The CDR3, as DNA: TGTGCCAGCAGTGAAGGAATTAGCGGGAGTACCACAGATACGCAGTATTTT.

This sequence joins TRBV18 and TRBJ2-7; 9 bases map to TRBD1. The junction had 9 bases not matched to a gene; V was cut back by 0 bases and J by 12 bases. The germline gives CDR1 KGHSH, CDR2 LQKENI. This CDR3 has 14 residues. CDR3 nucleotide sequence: TGTGCCAGCTCACCACCGCCGGGACAGGGCCGACCGTACTTC. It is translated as CASSPPPGQGRPYF.

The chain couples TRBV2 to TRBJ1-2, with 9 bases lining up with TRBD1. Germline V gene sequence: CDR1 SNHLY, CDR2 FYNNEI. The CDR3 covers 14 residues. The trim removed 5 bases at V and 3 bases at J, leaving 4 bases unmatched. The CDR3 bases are TGTGCCAGCAGTTGGGGACAGGGACACTATGGCTACACCTTC. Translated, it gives CASSWGQGHYGYTF. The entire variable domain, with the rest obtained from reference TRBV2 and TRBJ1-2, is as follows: EPEVTQTPSHQVTQMGQEVILRCVPISNHLYFYWYRQILGQKVEFLVSFYNNEISEKSEIFDDQFSVERPDGSNFTLKIRSTKLEDSAMYFCASSWGQGHYGYTFGSGTRLTVV.

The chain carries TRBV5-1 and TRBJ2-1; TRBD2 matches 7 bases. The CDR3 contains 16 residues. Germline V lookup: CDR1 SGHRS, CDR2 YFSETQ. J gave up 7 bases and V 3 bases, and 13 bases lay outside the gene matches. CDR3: CASSSLGAGDLNEQFF. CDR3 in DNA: TGCGCCAGCAGCTCCCTTGGCGCGGGAGATTTGAATGAGCAGTTCTTC.

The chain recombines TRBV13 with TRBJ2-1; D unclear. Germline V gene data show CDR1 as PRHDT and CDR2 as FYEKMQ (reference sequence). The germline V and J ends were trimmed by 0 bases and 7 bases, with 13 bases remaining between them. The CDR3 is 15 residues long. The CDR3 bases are TGTGCCAGCAGCTTAGGCCTTAGGGCAGTTAATGAGCAGTTCTTC. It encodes CASSLGLRAVNEQFF. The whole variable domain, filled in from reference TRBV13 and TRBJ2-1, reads AAGVIQSPRHLIKEKRETATLKCYPIPRHDTVYWYQQGPGQDPQFLISFYEKMQSDKGSIPDRFSAQQFSDYHSELNMSSLELGDSALYFCASSLGLRAVNEQFFGPGTRLTVL.

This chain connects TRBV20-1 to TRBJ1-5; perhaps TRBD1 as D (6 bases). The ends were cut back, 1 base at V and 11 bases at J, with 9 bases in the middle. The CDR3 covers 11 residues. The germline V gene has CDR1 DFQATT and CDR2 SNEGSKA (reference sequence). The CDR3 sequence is CSARGRGTQHF. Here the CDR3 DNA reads TGCAGTGCTAGAGGCAGGGGAACCCAGCATTTT.

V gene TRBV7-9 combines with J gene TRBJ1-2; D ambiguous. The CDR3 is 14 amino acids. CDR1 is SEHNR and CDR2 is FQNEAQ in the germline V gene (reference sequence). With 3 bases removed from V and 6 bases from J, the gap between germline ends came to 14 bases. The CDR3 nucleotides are TGTGCCAGCAGCTTTTCAAACTCTAAGGATGGCTACACCTTC. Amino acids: CASSFSNSKDGYTF.

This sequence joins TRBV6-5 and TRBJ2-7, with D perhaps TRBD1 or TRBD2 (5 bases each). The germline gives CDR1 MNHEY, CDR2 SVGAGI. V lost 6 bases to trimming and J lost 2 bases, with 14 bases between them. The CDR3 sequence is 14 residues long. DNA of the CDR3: TGTGCCAGCAGGAGGGACGCCGGTGCCTACGAGCAGTACTTC. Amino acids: CASRRDAGAYEQYF.

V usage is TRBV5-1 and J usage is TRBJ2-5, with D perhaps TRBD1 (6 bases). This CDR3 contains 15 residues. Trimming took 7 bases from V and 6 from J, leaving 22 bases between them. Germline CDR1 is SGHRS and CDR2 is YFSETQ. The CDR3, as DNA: TGCGCCAGCGGGTCCCCTAACAGGGTGGAACAGACCCAGTACTTC. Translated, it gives CASGSPNRVEQTQYF.

CDR3 coding DNA: TGTGCCAGCAGTTTCCAAAGGGGTGGCTATGGCTACACCTTC. Amino acids: CASSFQRGGYGYTF. The chain joins TRBV27 to TRBJ1-2; D is possibly TRBD1 (5 bases). Germline loops: CDR1 MNHEY, CDR2 SMNVEV (reference sequence). V was clipped by 3 bases and J by 4 bases, with 12 bases between them. The CDR3 extends over 14 amino acids.

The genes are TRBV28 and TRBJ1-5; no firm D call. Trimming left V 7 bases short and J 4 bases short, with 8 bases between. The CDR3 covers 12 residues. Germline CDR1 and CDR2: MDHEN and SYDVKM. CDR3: CASTRRNQPQHF. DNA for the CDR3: TGTGCCAGCACAAGGAGAAATCAGCCCCAGCATTTT. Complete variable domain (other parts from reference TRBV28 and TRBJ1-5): DVKVTQSSRYLVKRTGEKVFLECVQDMDHENMFWYRQDPGLGLRLIYFSYDVKMKEKGDIPEGYSVSREKKERFSLILESASTNQTSMYLCASTRRNQPQHFGDGTRLSIL.

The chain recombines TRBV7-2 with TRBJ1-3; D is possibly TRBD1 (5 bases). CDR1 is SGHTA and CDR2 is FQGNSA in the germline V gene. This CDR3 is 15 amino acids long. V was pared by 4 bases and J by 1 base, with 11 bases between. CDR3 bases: TGTGCCAGCAGCTGGGGGGTGACTTCTGGAAACACCATATATTTT. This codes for CASSWGVTSGNTIYF.